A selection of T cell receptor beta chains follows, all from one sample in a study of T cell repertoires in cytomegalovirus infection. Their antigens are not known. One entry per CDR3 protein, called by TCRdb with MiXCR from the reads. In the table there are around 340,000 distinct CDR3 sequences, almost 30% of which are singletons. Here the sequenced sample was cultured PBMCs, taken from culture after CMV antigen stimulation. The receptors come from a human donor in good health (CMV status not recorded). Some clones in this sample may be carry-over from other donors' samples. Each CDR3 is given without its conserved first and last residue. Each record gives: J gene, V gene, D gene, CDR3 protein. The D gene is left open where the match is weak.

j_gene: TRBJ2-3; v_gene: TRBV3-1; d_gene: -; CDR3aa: ASSQNLPGSADTQY
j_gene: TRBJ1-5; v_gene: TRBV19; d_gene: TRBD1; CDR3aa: ASLSWDRGLNQPQH
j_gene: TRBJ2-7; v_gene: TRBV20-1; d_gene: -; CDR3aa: SARDPSSGEDEQY
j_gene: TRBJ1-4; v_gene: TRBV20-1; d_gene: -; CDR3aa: SAPFEGVVNEKLF
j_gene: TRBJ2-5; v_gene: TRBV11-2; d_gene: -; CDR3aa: ASSLDGRGAGETQY
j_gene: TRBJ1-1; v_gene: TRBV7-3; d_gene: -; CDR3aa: ASSSNPGTVTEAF
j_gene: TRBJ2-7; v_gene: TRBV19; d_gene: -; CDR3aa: ASDTGNEQY
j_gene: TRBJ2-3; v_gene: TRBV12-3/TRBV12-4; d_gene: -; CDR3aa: ASSFPRGTQY
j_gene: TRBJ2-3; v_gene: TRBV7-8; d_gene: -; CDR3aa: ASRLSGVTDTQY
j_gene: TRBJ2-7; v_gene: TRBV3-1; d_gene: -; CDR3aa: ASSQATTGAYEQY
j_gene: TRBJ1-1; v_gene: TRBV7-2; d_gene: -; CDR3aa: ASSLALPNTEAF
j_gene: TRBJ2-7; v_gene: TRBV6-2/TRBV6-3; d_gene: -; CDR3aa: ASLGPTYEQY
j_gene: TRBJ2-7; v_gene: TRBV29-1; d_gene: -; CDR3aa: SVSRDREQY
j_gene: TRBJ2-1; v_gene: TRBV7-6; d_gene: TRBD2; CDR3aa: ASSPSGGGNEQF
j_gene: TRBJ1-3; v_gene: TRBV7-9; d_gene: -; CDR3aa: ASSGQFGNTIY
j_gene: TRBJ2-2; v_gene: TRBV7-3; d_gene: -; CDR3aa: ASSPTDGFGELF
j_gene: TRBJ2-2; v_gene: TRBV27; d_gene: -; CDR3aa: ASSLFSTGELF
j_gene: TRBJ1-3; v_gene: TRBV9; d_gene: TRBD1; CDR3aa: ASSGTGAGNTIY
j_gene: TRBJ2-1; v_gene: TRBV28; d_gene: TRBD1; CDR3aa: ASSSRQGWNNEQF
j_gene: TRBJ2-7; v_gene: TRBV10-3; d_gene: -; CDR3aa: AISERPEQY
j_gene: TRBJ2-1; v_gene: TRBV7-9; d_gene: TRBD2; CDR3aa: ASSSWTSLSYNEQF
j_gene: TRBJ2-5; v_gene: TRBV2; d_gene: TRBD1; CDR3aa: ASTGTGTGRETQY
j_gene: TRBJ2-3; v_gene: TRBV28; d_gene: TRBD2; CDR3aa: ASSPGLARDADTQY
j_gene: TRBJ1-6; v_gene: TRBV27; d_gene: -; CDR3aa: ASTGDYNSPLH
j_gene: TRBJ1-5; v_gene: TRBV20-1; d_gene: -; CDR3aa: SAGEGHYSNQPQH
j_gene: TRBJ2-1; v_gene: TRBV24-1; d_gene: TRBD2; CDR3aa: ATSEAGTSGYNEQF
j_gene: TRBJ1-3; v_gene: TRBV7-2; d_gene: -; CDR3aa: ASSSRATGNTIY
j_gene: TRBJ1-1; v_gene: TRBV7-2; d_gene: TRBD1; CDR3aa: ASSRDRGVGTEAF
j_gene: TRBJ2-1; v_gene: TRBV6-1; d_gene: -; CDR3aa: ASTPGRKGTYNEQF
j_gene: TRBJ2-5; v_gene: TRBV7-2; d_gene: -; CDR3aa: ASSFDRRKTQY
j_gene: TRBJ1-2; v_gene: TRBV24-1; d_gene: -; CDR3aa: ATSDLRARRYT
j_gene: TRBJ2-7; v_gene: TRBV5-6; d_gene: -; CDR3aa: ASSLLAPQSSYEQY
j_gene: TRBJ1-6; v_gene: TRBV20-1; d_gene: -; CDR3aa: SARAIAADNSPLH
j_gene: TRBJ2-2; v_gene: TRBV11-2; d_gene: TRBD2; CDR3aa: ASSPGGATRELF
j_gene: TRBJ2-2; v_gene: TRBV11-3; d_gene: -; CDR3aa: ASSLDYPNTGELF
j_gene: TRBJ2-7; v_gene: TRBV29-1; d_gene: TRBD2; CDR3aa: SVKRLAGRPYEQY
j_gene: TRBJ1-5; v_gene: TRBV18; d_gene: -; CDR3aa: ASSPGSTNQPQH
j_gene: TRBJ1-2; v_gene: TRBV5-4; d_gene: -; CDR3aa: ASSTDTHQEDT
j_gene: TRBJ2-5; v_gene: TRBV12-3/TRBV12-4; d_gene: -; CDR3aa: ASSSPQVQETQY
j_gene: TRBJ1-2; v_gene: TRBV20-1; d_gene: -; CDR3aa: SARGDLSYGYT
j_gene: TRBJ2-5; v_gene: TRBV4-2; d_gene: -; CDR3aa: ASSQGDGGETQY
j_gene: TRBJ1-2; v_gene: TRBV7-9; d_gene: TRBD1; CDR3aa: ASSLTGGDGYT
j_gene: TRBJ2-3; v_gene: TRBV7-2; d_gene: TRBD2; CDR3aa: ASELAGGVDTQY
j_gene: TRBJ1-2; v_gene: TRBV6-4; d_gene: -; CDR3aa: ASSAGAAGGYGYT
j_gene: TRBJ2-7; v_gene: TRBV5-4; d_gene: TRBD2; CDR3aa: ASSVGLAGAREQY
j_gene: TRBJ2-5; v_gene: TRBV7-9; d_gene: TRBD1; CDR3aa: ASSLADRGKETQY